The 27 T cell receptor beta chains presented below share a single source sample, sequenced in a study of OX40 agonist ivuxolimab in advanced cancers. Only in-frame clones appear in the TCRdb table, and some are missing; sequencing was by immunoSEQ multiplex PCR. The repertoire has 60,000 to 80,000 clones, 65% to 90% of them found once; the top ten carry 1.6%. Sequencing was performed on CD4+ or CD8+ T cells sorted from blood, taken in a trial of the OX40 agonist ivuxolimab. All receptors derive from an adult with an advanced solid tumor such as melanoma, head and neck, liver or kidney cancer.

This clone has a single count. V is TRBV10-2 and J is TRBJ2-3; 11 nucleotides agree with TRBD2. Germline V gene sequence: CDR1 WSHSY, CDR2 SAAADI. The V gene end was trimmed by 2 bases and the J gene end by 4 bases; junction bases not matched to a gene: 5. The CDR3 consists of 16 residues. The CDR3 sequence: CASSEPLAGGADTQYF. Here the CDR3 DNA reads TGCGCCAGCAGTGAGCCTTTAGCGGGAGGGGCAGATACGCAGTATTTT.

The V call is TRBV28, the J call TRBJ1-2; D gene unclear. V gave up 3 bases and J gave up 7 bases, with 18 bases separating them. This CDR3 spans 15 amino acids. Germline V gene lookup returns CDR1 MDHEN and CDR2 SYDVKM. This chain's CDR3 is CASSLPETPLSGYTF. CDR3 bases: TGTGCCAGCAGTTTGCCGGAGACTCCCCTGAGTGGCTACACCTTC.

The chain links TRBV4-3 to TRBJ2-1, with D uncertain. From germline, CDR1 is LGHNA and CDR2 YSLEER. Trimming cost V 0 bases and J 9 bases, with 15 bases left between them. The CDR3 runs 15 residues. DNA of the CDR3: TGCGCCAGCAGCCAAGAGTACTCCTTTATAGCTGAGCAGTTCTTC. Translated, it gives CASSQEYSFIAEQFF.

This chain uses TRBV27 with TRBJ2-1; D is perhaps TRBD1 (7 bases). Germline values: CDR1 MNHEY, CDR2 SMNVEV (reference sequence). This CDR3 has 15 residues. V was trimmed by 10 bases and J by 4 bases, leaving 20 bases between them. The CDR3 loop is CATFPGGQRYNEQFF. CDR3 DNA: TGTGCCACCTTCCCCGGGGGACAGCGATACAATGAGCAGTTCTTC.

The CDR3 DNA sequence: TGTGCCAGCAGCTTAGATCAAGTGCCGTCCTACGAGCAGTACTTC. This gives the protein CASSLDQVPSYEQYF. The chain carries TRBV11-2 and TRBJ2-7, with no clear D. The CDR3 totals 15 residues. V lost 0 bases and J lost 1, with 10 bases in between. Germline V gene lookup returns CDR1 SGHAT and CDR2 FQNNGV. The entire variable domain, with the rest obtained from reference TRBV11-2 and TRBJ2-7, is as follows: EAGVAQSPRYKIIEKRQSVAFWCNPISGHATLYWYQQILGQGPKLLIQFQNNGVVDDSQLPKDRFSAERLKGVDSTLKIQPAKLEDSAVYLCASSLDQVPSYEQYFGPGTRLTVT.

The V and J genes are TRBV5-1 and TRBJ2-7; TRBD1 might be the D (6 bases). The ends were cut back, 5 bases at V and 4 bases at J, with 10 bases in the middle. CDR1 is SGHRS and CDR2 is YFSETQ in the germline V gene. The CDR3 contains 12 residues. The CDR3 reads CASRRTAYEQYF. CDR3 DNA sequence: TGCGCCAGCAGACGGACAGCGTACGAGCAGTACTTC.

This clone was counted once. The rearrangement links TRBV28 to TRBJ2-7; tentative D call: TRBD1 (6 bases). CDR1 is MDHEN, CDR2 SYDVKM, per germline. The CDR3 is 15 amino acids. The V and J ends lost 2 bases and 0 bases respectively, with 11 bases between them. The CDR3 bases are TGTGCCAGCAGTTTAGTCAGGGGTGGCTCCTACGAGCAGTACTTC. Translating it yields CASSLVRGGSYEQYF.

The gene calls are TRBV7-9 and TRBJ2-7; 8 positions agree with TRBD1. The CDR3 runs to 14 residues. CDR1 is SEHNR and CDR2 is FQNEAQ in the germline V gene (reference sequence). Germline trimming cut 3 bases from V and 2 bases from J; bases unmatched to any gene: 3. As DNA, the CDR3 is TGTGCCAGCAGCTTCGGACAGGGAACCTACGAGCAGTACTTC. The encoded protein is CASSFGQGTYEQYF.

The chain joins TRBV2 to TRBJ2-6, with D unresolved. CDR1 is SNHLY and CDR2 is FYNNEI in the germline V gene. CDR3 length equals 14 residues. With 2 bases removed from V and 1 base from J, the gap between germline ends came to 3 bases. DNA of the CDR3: TGTGCCAGCAGTGAACAGTCTGGGGCCAACGTCCTGACTTTC. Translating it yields CASSEQSGANVLTF. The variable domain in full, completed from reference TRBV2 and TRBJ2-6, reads EPEVTQTPSHQVTQMGQEVILRCVPISNHLYFYWYRQILGQKVEFLVSFYNNEISEKSEIFDDQFSVERPDGSNFTLKIRSTKLEDSAMYFCASSEQSGANVLTFGAGSRLTVL.

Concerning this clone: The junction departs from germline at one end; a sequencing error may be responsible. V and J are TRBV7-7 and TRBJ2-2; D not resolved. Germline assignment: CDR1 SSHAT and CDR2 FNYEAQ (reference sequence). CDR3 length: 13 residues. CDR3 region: CASSLENTGELFF. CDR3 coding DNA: TGTGCTAGCAGCTTAGAGAACACCGGGGAGCTGTTTTTT.

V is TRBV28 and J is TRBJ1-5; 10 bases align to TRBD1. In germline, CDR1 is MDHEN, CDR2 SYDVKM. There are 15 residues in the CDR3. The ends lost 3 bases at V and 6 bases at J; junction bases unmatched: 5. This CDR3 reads CASSLGQGNGQPQHF. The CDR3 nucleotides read TGTGCCAGCAGTTTGGGACAGGGGAACGGTCAGCCCCAGCATTTT.

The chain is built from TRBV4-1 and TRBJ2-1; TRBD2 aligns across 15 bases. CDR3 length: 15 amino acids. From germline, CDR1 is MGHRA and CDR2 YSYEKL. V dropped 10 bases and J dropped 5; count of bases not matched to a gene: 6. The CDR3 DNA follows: TGCGCCACCGGGACTAGCGGGAGGCAGGACAATGAGCAGTTCTTC. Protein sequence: CATGTSGRQDNEQFF.

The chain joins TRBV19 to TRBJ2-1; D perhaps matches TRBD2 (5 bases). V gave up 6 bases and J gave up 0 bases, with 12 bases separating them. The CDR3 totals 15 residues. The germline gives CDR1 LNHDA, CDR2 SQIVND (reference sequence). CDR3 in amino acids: CASSPLVTSYNEQFF. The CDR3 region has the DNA TGTGCCAGTAGCCCACTAGTTACCTCCTACAATGAGCAGTTCTTC.

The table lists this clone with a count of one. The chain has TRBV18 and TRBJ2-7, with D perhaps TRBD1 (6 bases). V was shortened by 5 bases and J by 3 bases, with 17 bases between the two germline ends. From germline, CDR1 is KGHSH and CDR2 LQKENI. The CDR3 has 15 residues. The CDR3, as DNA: TGTGCCAGCTCATCAGGACAGACAGATTTCTACGAGCAGTACTTC. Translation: CASSSGQTDFYEQYF.

The CDR3 loop reads CASSLPVSDTQYF. The CDR3 DNA follows: TGTGCCAGCAGCTTGCCGGTTAGTGATACGCAGTATTTT. V usage is TRBV5-4 and J usage is TRBJ2-3, with D unresolved. Trimming took 1 base from V and 6 from J, leaving 9 bases between them. CDR1 and CDR2 (germline): SGHNT, YYREEE (reference sequence). The CDR3 extends over 13 amino acids. The full variable domain, rest sourced from reference TRBV5-4 and TRBJ2-3, is ETGVTQSPTHLIKTRGQQVTLRCSSQSGHNTVSWYQQALGQGPQFIFQYYREEENGRGNFPPRFSGLQFPNYSSELNVNALELDDSALYLCASSLPVSDTQYFGPGTRLTVL.

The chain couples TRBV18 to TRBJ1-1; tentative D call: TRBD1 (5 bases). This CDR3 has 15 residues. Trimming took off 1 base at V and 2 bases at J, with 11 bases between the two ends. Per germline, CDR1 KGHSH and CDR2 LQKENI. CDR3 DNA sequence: TGTGCCAGCTCACCACTTCAGGGCCCAAACACTGAAGCTTTCTTT. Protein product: CASSPLQGPNTEAFF.

CDR3 nucleotides: TGTGCCAGCAGCCCGCACGGGGGCCTCGGGTCCGAGCAGTACTTC. As protein: CASSPHGGLGSEQYF. The chain uses TRBV7-2 and TRBJ2-7; D assignment may be TRBD1 or TRBD2 (6 bases each). V lost 5 bases to trimming and J lost 6 bases, with 20 bases between them. The germline CDR1 and CDR2 sequences are SGHTA and FQGNSA. The length of the CDR3 is 15 residues.

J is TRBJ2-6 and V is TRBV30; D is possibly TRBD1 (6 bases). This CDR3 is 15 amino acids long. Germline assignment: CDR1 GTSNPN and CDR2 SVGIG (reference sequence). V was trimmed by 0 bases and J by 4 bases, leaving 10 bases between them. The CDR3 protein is CAWSVSGEGANVLTF. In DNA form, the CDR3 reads TGTGCCTGGAGTGTATCAGGGGAGGGGGCCAACGTCCTGACTTTC.

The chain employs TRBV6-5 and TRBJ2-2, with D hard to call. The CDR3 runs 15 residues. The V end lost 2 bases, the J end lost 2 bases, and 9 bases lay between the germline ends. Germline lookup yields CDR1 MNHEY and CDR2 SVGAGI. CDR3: CASSYARKNTGELFF. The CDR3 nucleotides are TGTGCCAGCAGTTACGCGCGGAAAAACACCGGGGAGCTGTTTTTT.

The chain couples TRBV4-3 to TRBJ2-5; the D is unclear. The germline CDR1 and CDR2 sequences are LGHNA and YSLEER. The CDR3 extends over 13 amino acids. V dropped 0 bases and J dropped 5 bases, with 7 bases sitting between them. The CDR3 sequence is CASSQDRGETQYF. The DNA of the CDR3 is TGCGCCAGCAGCCAAGATAGAGGCGAGACCCAGTACTTC.

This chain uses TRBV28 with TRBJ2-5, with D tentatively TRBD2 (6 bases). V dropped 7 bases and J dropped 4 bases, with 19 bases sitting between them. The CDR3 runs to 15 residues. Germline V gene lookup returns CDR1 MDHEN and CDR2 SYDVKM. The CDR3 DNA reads TGTGCCAGCACCCCCTGGGCAGGGCGGGGAGAGACCCAGTACTTC. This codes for CASTPWAGRGETQYF.

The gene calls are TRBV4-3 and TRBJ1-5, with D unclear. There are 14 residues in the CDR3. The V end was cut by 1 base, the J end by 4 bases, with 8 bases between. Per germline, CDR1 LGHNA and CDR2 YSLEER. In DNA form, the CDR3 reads TGCGCCAGCAGCCAAGTATATTTGAATCAGCCCCAGCATTTT. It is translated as CASSQVYLNQPQHF.

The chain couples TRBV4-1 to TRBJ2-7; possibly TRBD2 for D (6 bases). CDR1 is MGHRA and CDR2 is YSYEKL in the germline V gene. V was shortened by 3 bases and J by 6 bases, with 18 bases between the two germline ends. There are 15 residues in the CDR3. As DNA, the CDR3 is TGCGCCAGCAGCCAGCCCGGCCGGGGGTGGCGCGAGCAGTACTTC. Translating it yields CASSQPGRGWREQYF.

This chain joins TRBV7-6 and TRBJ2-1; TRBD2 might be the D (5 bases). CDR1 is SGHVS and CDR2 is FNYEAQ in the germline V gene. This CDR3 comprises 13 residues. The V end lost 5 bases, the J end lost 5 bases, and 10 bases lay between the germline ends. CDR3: CASSQDWNNEQFF. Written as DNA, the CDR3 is TGTGCCAGCAGCCAGGACTGGAACAATGAGCAGTTCTTC.

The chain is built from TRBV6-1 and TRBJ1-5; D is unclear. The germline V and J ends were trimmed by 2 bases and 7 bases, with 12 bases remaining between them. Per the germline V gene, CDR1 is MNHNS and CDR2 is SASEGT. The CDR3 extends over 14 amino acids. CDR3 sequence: CASSELFGEQPQHF. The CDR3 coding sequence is TGTGCCAGCAGTGAATTATTCGGGGAGCAGCCCCAGCATTTT.

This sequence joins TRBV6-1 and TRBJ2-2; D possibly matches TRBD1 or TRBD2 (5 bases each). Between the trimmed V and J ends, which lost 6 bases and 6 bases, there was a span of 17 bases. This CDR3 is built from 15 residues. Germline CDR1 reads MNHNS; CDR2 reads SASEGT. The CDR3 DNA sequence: TGTGCCAGCAGCGTTGGGACCTCCGGGGCCGGGGAGCTGTTTTTT. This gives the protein CASSVGTSGAGELFF.

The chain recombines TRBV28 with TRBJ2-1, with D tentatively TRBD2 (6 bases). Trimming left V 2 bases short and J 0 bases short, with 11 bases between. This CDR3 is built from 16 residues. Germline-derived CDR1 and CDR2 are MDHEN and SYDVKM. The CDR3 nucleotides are TGTGCCAGCAGTTTACGGGGGACCGACTCCTACAATGAGCAGTTCTTC. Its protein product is CASSLRGTDSYNEQFF. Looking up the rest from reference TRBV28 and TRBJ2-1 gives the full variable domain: DVKVTQSSRYLVKRTGEKVFLECVQDMDHENMFWYRQDPGLGLRLIYFSYDVKMKEKGDIPEGYSVSREKKERFSLILESASTNQTSMYLCASSLRGTDSYNEQFFGPGTRLTVL.